A single sample is the source of the 25 T cell receptor beta chains below, sequenced in a study of T cells after yellow fever vaccination. MiXCR, run by TCRdb on the 5' RACE reads, gives a single entry per CDR3 protein. The repertoire holds around 340,000 distinct CDR3 sequences, with about 12% as singletons. The source material was CD4+ T cells sorted from PBMCs, sampled 15 days after the yellow fever booster vaccination. The receptors stem from a man younger than 35 who received the YFV17D yellow fever vaccine.

At least ten counts were recorded for this clonotype. This rearrangement joins TRBV7-9 to TRBJ1-4; D uncertain. Trimming stripped 6 bases from V and 0 bases from J, with 8 bases between. CDR3 length: 14 residues. In germline, CDR1 is SEHNR, CDR2 FQNEAQ (reference sequence). For the CDR3, the DNA is TGTGCCAGCAGTAAATACGCAACTAATGAAAAACTGTTTTTT. Protein product: CASSKYATNEKLFF.

This clonotype turned up a few times. J is TRBJ1-2 and V is TRBV5-1, with D tentatively TRBD1 (5 bases). The CDR3 is 14 amino acids. V was trimmed by 0 bases and J by 3 bases, leaving 9 bases between them. Germline V CDR1 and CDR2: SGHRS, YFSETQ. This CDR3 is CASSLVRGDYGYTF. The CDR3, as DNA: TGCGCCAGCAGCTTGGTGCGGGGCGACTATGGCTACACCTTC.

The genes are TRBV10-3 and TRBJ2-1; TRBD2 aligns across 10 bases. The germline V gene encodes CDR1 ENHRY and CDR2 SYGVKD. V shed 6 bases and J 0 bases; nucleotides not matched to a gene: 5. This CDR3 comprises 16 residues. DNA of the CDR3: TGTGCCATCAGAGAGGGACTAGCGAGCTCCTACAATGAGCAGTTCTTC. Protein: CAIREGLASSYNEQFF.

This clonotype was found a few times. The chain carries TRBV10-3 and TRBJ2-3, with TRBD2 matching over 7 bases. This CDR3 spans 16 amino acids. V trimming: 4 bases; J trimming: 0 bases; junction bases outside the gene matches: 7. Germline assignment: CDR1 ENHRY and CDR2 SYGVKD. The CDR3 DNA sequence: TGTGCCATCAGTGGATCCGGGACTATCAGCACAGATACGCAGTATTTT. It translates to CAISGSGTISTDTQYF.

The rearrangement joins TRBV7-8 to TRBJ1-5; D perhaps matches TRBD1 (5 bases). CDR1 and CDR2 from the germline V gene are SGHVS and FQNEAQ. This CDR3 contains 17 residues. V was trimmed by 3 bases and J by 6 bases, leaving 21 bases between them. Here the CDR3 reads CASSFSPLQALSQPQHF. The CDR3 DNA follows: TGTGCCAGCAGCTTCTCGCCTTTACAGGCTCTATCTCAGCCCCAGCATTTT.

In its sample, this clonotype was seen a few times. The chain is built from TRBV20-1 and TRBJ2-1; 8 nucleotides align to TRBD2. The CDR3 consists of 15 residues. CDR1 is DFQATT and CDR2 is SNEGSKA in the germline V gene (reference sequence). Trimming removed 5 bases from V and 2 bases from J; junction bases left unmatched: 8. The CDR3 region is CSAEIAGSAYNEQFF. Written as DNA, the CDR3 is TGCAGTGCTGAGATAGCGGGGTCCGCCTACAATGAGCAGTTCTTC.

The V gene is TRBV6-2 or TRBV6-3, the J gene TRBJ1-5; D remains ambiguous. CDR3 length: 15 amino acids. The germline V gene has CDR1 MNHEY and CDR2 SVGEGT. Trimming removed 1 base at V and 6 bases at J, with 13 bases between. The CDR3 loop is CASSYWRTGGQPQHF. CDR3 in DNA: TGTGCCAGCAGTTACTGGCGGACCGGCGGTCAGCCCCAGCATTTT.

The rearrangement uses TRBV7-2 and TRBJ1-6; TRBD1 matches at 7 bases. This CDR3 contains 18 residues. From germline, CDR1 is SGHTA and CDR2 FQGNSA. V shed 4 bases, J shed 10 bases, and the junction held 19 bases outside the gene matches. CDR3 residues: CASSSRGGTALTRSPLHF. The CDR3, as DNA: TGTGCCAGCAGCTCCCGGGGTGGGACAGCCCTCACAAGGTCACCCCTCCACTTT.

The chain is built from TRBV30 and TRBJ2-3, with D possibly TRBD1 on 5 matching bases. Germline-derived CDR1 and CDR2 are GTSNPN and SVGIG (reference sequence). The V gene lost 0 bases and the J gene lost 5 bases, with 6 bases spanning the gap. This CDR3 contains 12 residues. The CDR3, as DNA: TGTGCCTGGAGTGTAAGGGGAGATACGCAGTATTTT. Residues: CAWSVRGDTQYF. Full variable domain (remainder filled in from reference TRBV30 and TRBJ2-3): SQTIHQWPATLVQPVGSPLSLECTVEGTSNPNLYWYRQAAGRGLQLLFYSVGIGQISSEVPQNLSASRPQDRQFILSSKKLLLSDSGFYLCAWSVRGDTQYFGPGTRLTVL.

This chain connects TRBV18 to TRBJ1-2, with unresolved D. The germline gives CDR1 KGHSH, CDR2 LQKENI. The V end was cut by 8 bases, the J end by 3 bases, with 16 bases between. CDR3 size: 14 residues. The DNA of the CDR3 is TGTGCCAGCCGGTACACAGATCAGGACTATGGCTACACCTTC. Its protein product is CASRYTDQDYGYTF.

This sequence joins TRBV7-3 and TRBJ2-7; 7 nucleotides line up with TRBD1. The CDR3 is made up of 15 amino acids. Trimming took 4 bases from V and 2 from J; bases not matched to a gene: 8. Germline V gives CDR1 SGHTA, CDR2 FQGTGA. CDR3 amino acids: CASSYTRDRAYEQYV. CDR3 nucleotides: TGTGCCAGCAGCTATACCCGGGACAGAGCCTACGAGCAGTACGTC.

This clonotype has just a few counts. The V gene is TRBV7-9, the J gene TRBJ2-1, with a tentative D call TRBD1 (5 bases). Germline lookup yields CDR1 SEHNR and CDR2 FQNEAQ (reference sequence). V lost 5 bases and J lost 2, with 13 bases in between. The length of the CDR3 is 15 residues. Here the CDR3 DNA reads TGTGCCAGCAGCCCCGGCCCGGACACCTACAATGAGCAGTTCTTC. It translates to CASSPGPDTYNEQFF.

This chain links TRBV5-6 with TRBJ2-1; D might be TRBD2 (6 bases). The germline gives CDR1 SGHDT, CDR2 YYEEEE. The ends were cut back, 4 bases at V and 6 bases at J, with 11 bases in the middle. The length of the CDR3 is 13 residues. CDR3 protein: CASSAGLFNEQFF. The CDR3, as DNA: TGTGCCAGCAGCGCGGGACTTTTCAATGAGCAGTTCTTC.

This clonotype was seen a handful of times. V gene TRBV20-1 combines with J gene TRBJ1-4, with 7 bases matching TRBD1. The CDR3 runs to 14 residues. Germline V gene sequence: CDR1 DFQATT, CDR2 SNEGSKA (reference sequence). Trimming at V came to 5 bases and at J to 0 bases, leaving 3 bases not matched to a gene. For the CDR3, the DNA is TGCAGTGCTGTGGGACAGCCAACTAATGAAAAACTGTTTTTT. This codes for CSAVGQPTNEKLFF.

The V and J genes are TRBV2 and TRBJ2-7, with D possibly matching TRBD1 (6 bases). The CDR3 is 14 amino acids. Germline CDR1 is SNHLY and CDR2 is FYNNEI. The V end lost 2 bases, the J end lost 3 bases, and 11 bases lay between the germline ends. The CDR3 sequence is CASSEQGSLYEQYF. Here the CDR3 DNA reads TGTGCCAGCAGTGAACAGGGGAGTCTCTACGAGCAGTACTTC. The whole variable domain, remainder taken from reference TRBV2 and TRBJ2-7, is EPEVTQTPSHQVTQMGQEVILRCVPISNHLYFYWYRQILGQKVEFLVSFYNNEISEKSEIFDDQFSVERPDGSNFTLKIRSTKLEDSAMYFCASSEQGSLYEQYFGPGTRLTVT.

This clonotype was seen only a few times. The CDR3 DNA reads as TGTGCCAGCAGCTTAGGTTGGGAGAATTCACCCCTCCACTTT. Translation gives CASSLGWENSPLHF. The chain links TRBV7-8 to TRBJ1-6; D ambiguous. This CDR3 contains 14 residues. Trimming took off 1 base at V and 7 bases at J, with 8 bases between the two ends. Germline V CDR1 and CDR2: SGHVS, FQNEAQ.

The CDR3 DNA follows: TGTGCCAGCAGCACACCGATAGCTGGGATCGGGGAGCTGTTTTTT. The encoded protein is CASSTPIAGIGELFF. The chain couples TRBV12-3 or TRBV12-4 to TRBJ2-2, with D unresolved. CDR3 length equals 15 residues. Trimming took off 6 bases at V and 7 bases at J, with 18 bases between the two ends.

V is TRBV7-9 and J is TRBJ2-2, with D possibly being TRBD1 (6 bases). The germline V and J ends were trimmed by 2 bases and 5 bases, with 9 bases remaining between them. CDR1 and CDR2 (germline): SEHNR, FQNEAQ (reference sequence). The CDR3 runs to 14 residues. This CDR3 is CASSLYRETGELFF. As DNA, the CDR3 is TGTGCCAGCAGCTTATACAGGGAGACCGGGGAGCTGTTTTTT.

The rearrangement links TRBV4-3 to TRBJ1-2; 9 nucleotides agree with TRBD1. The CDR3 contains 15 residues. The germline V gene has CDR1 LGHNA and CDR2 YSLEER. The V gene end was trimmed by 0 bases and the J gene end by 7 bases; junction bases not matched to a gene: 6. The CDR3 loop reads CASSQDKDRGLGYTF. The CDR3 bases are TGCGCCAGCAGCCAAGATAAGGACAGGGGCCTTGGCTACACCTTC.

This clonotype was found many times. This rearrangement joins TRBV18 to TRBJ1-1, with D tentatively TRBD1 (6 bases). Germline CDR1 KGHSH, CDR2 LQKENI. The CDR3 extends over 15 amino acids. V lost 3 bases to trimming and J lost 3 bases, with 14 bases between them. CDR3 region: CASSPGAGAHTEAFF. The CDR3 DNA reads TGTGCCAGCTCACCGGGCGCGGGGGCCCACACTGAAGCTTTCTTT.

V and J are TRBV7-3 and TRBJ2-3; D ambiguous. Germline assignment: CDR1 SGHTA and CDR2 FQGTGA. The V end lost 0 bases, the J end lost 2 bases, and 9 bases lay between the germline ends. The CDR3 spans 15 residues. The CDR3, as DNA: TGTGCCAGCAGCTTAACGGCAGCCCTCACAGATACGCAGTATTTT. Encoded protein: CASSLTAALTDTQYF.

This clonotype was seen at least ten times. The rearrangement links TRBV5-1 to TRBJ2-1; perhaps D is TRBD1 or TRBD2 (5 bases each). The CDR3 is 13 residues long. Germline lookup yields CDR1 SGHRS and CDR2 YFSETQ. V lost 5 bases, J lost 12 bases, and 18 bases lay in between. CDR3 in amino acids: CASRTPPGARQFF. For the CDR3, the DNA is TGCGCCAGCAGGACCCCACCCGGGGCACGGCAGTTCTTC. Combining the CDR3 with reference TRBV5-1 and TRBJ2-1 gives the whole variable domain KAGVTQTPRYLIKTRGQQVTLSCSPISGHRSVSWYQQTPGQGLQFLFEYFSETQRNKGNFPGRFSGRQFSNSRSEMNVSTLELGDSALYLCASRTPPGARQFFGPGTRLTVL.

This clonotype was seen at least ten times. The V gene is TRBV18, the J gene TRBJ1-1; 9 bases align to TRBD1. V lost 2 bases and J lost 1; bases outside the gene matches: 14. Per germline, CDR1 KGHSH and CDR2 LQKENI. This CDR3 contains 19 residues. The CDR3 sequence is CASSPVPGQGNRQNTEAFF. The CDR3 region has the DNA TGTGCCAGCTCACCAGTCCCGGGACAGGGAAACAGACAGAACACTGAAGCTTTCTTT.

This clonotype occurred many times. The chain carries TRBV20-1 and TRBJ2-7; 9 bases match TRBD2. CDR1 is DFQATT and CDR2 is SNEGSKA in the germline V gene (reference sequence). The CDR3 loop spans 12 amino acids. V dropped 6 bases and J dropped 6; count of bases not matched to a gene: 6. CDR3 nucleotide sequence: TGCAGTGCCCTCCGGACTAGCGCCGAGCAGTACTTC. It encodes CSALRTSAEQYF.

This clonotype has only a few counts. This chain connects TRBV7-2 to TRBJ1-4, with D unclear. Per germline, CDR1 SGHTA and CDR2 FQGNSA. V was clipped by 2 bases and J by 8 bases, with 12 bases between them. The CDR3 is made up of 14 amino acids. This CDR3 is CASSLSPGGEKLFF. In DNA, the CDR3 is TGTGCCAGCAGCTTAAGCCCGGGAGGGGAAAAACTGTTTTTT. Based on the CDR3 plus reference TRBV7-2 and TRBJ1-4, the full variable domain is GAGVSQSPSNKVTEKGKDVELRCDPISGHTALYWYRQSLGQGLEFLIYFQGNSAPDKSGLPSDRFSAERTGGSVSTLTIQRTQQEDSAVYLCASSLSPGGEKLFFGSGTQLSVL.